Described below is a single T cell receptor (beta chain) sequence and its context. As yet, its antigen is unknown. Use of 60 Vbeta and 13 Jbeta primers characterized the PCR. Repertoires were generated with immunoSEQ multiplex PCR, while TCRdb's copy carries only in-frame clones and drops some. The data show about 300,000 clones, around 86% seen once. These data belong to a study of cytomegalovirus exposure and HLA in healthy donors. Notes on the study in general: Diagnosis of cytomegalovirus status made by the classifier reportedly showed high specificity and sensitivity.

The source of this sequence is a man aged 35 to 55 in good health and CMV-seropositive. The sequenced sample was PBMCs.

The CDR3 DNA reads as TGCGCCAGCAGTCTGACAGGGGTTGAGGAGACCCAGTACTTC. Amino acids: CASSLTGVEETQYF. The V call is TRBV23-1, the J call TRBJ2-5, with TRBD1 matching 8 bases. TRBV23-1 is flagged as an ORF with uncertain function. Trimming at V came to 4 bases and at J to 5 bases, leaving 6 bases not matched to a gene. CDR3 length: 14 residues.